This paragraph covers one T cell receptor (beta chain) sequence. Antigen unknown. The sample belongs to a study of T cell repertoires in cytomegalovirus infection. TCRdb fed the reads into MiXCR, producing one record per CDR3 protein. Of approximately 1,000,000 distinct CDR3 sequences in the sample, roughly a third were seen once. The sample consisted of cultured CD8+ T cells from PBMCs, taken from culture after CMV antigen stimulation. The source of this sequence is a human donor in good health (CMV status not recorded). Some clones in this sample may be carry-over from other donors' samples.

The CDR3 sequence is CASSAGGWRIEKLFF. The CDR3 nucleotides are TGTGCCAGCAGCGCGGGGGGGTGGAGAATTGAAAAACTGTTTTTT. The chain joins TRBV11-2 to TRBJ1-4; a possible D gene is TRBD1 (5 bases). Between the trimmed V and J ends, which lost 5 bases and 7 bases, there was a span of 17 bases. The CDR3 length is 15 residues. CDR1 and CDR2 from the germline V gene are SGHAT and FQNNGV. The complete variable domain, with remaining parts taken from reference TRBV11-2 and TRBJ1-4, reads EAGVAQSPRYKIIEKRQSVAFWCNPISGHATLYWYQQILGQGPKLLIQFQNNGVVDDSQLPKDRFSAERLKGVDSTLKIQPAKLEDSAVYLCASSAGGWRIEKLFFGSGTQLSVL.